This TCR beta chain appears in the sequencing data of a study of cytomegalovirus exposure and HLA in healthy donors (dated by TCRdb to 2016 to 2017). Background on the whole study: An earlier analysis of more than 550 of the donors reported approximately 300 Gb of sequence data and roughly 120 million unique TCR beta sequences obtained from 180 million or so T cells. An early release that covered some 630 HLA-typed donors contained about 290 gigabases of sequencing data and tens of millions of unique TCR sequences. Of the approximately 400 genotyped donors, around 81% fell in the genetic ancestry cluster associated with self-reported Caucasian donors. The aim of the study was to test whether cataloging public T cell receptors could identify signatures of past pathogen exposure. The T cell repertoires of some 700 subjects were profiled by immunosequencing and related to cytomegalovirus serostatus. Besides the first cohort of some 670 subjects, a separate validation cohort made up of 95 to 150 different subjects was used. To predict cytomegalovirus infection status, the study combined high-throughput TCR immunosequencing, statistical association of individual TCRs with disease status, and machine learning. To study patterns of TCR occurrence, a later analysis re-analyzed previously published TCR beta repertoires from 666 donors and added high-resolution HLA genotyping. Rather than drawing on any new phenotypic data, the later analysis identified candidate immune exposures from TCR beta sequences and the way those sequences occurred across donors. An earlier analysis of about 620 of the donors applied high-throughput TCR beta sequencing to assess whether each TCR beta V gene segment acted as functional or pseudogenic. Alongside the repertoire data, information on donor age, sex, ethnicity and CMV serostatus was compiled. Genome-wide SNP genotypes for about 65% of the 666 donors were used in a later genetic analysis, which treated that subset as a discovery cohort. All discovery cohort repertoires had been generated on a single sequencing platform. Class I and class II HLA loci were covered by the typing at four-digit resolution. The number of typed donors differed by locus: about 629-630 for A, B, C, DRB1 and DQB1; 500 to 550 for DQA1; approximately 600 for DPA1; and some 470 for DPB1. Several DR-DQ haplotypes were handled as single units for association and clustering because linkage in the cohort was strong. On average, about 240,000 unique TCR beta nucleotide sequences were sequenced per donor among 398 genotyped donors of the cohort, with 15% to 20% of those sequences being non-productive. The research as a whole found: In a later analysis, TCR association rates were found to vary across HLA loci, with the most associated TCRs seen for DRB1 alleles and the fewest for HLA-C alleles. According to the authors, the approach could potentially be generalized to other disease states and immunological phenotypes. A later genetic analysis associated a missense DCLRE1C variant with V-gene and J-gene trimming of TCR beta chains, and an independent cohort replicated the association. In the study, around 150 TCR beta chains were listed as associated with cytomegalovirus. An earlier analysis of 450 to 750 of the donors showed that most TCR beta V segments appeared in productive rearrangements either about 87% or about 30% of the time, which broadly matched IMGT annotations. The cohort was sequenced for TCR beta chains only, and without alpha or paired-chain data the features that could be detected were limited. Roughly uniform sequencing depth across donors was assumed in presence/absence analyses, although this assumption may not hold. Across donors, most TCR sequences were observed very rarely, whereas some public TCRs were present in many individuals. The only immune exposure information available for the cohort was CMV serostatus. Several of the top co-occurrence clusters appeared to be linked to parvovirus B19, influenza, CMV and Epstein-Barr virus, according to a later analysis. A further reported finding was that TCR beta sequences accurately predicted the HLA-A and HLA-B alleles for most subjects in the first cohort. A group of highly shared sequence variants was considered likely to be a technical artifact of the sequencing pipeline. Compared with equally common non-associated chains, HLA-associated TCR beta chains in a later analysis were more clonally expanded and had lower generation probabilities. Because counts were too low, about 15 rarely observed V segments, including chromosome 9 orphons, were left out of the earlier analysis of some 600 of the donors. The classifier was reported to diagnose cytomegalovirus status with high specificity and sensitivity in both the original and validation cohorts. The 87-base-pair reads could not distinguish some IMGT-functional V segments, including TRBV6-2 and TRBV6-3, so those segments were excluded. Most CMV-associated TCR beta chains appeared to be HLA-restricted in a later analysis, and the HLA associations seemed to be driven largely by CMV exposure. Linkage disequilibrium might explain the correlated functional status among segregating V segments, but an unknown experimental factor could not be ruled out. In vitro tests confirmed that a few of the cytomegalovirus-associated TCR beta chains recognize cytomegalovirus antigens. At a false discovery rate of 0.05, a later analysis linked 15,000 to 20,000 TCR beta sequences to specific HLA alleles. HLA typing was unavailable for some donors at each locus, so association tests used only the typed subset. Compared with the 666-donor mean, donors in an Asian-associated ancestry cluster had fewer N-insertions in productive TCRs, according to a later genetic analysis. When HLA alleles, especially DR and DQ, strongly co-occurred, attributing TCR associations to individual alleles was difficult.

Libraries were prepared through the immunoSEQ multiplex PCR assay. For the multiplex PCR, a mixture combining 60 forward primers for TCR Vbeta segments and 13 reverse primers for TCR Jbeta segments was used. A multiplex PCR assay on genomic DNA amplified the CDR3 region of rearranged TCR beta genes. Amplified TCR beta libraries were sequenced as 87-base-pair reads on the Illumina HiSeq System. Regarding the original processing steps: A later analysis tallied around 82 million unique TCR beta chains across the 600 to 700 repertoires, and about 10 million of those chains were shared by two or more donors. A nearest-neighbor algorithm error-corrected the raw reads and collapsed the reads into unique sequences, merging closely related sequences to remove PCR and sequencing errors. To assign V, D and J gene segments, CDR3 sequences were aligned to IMGT reference sequences. For a sequence to be retained, at least a six-nucleotide match to both a V gene segment and a J gene segment was required. Rearrangements were called productive when the CDR3 lacked stop codons and stayed in frame with V and J; all others were non-productive. CDR3 was defined by IMGT convention, running from the second conserved V-encoded cysteine to the conserved J-encoded phenylalanine. The earlier analysis of about 610 of the donors excluded sequences that lacked an unambiguous match to a single V gene segment. In an earlier analysis of a few hundred of the donors, V segments were called functional above 56.7% productive rearrangements and were called segregating when the between-donor standard deviation exceeded 5%. A statistical classification framework was built to diagnose cytomegalovirus status from the catalog of TCR beta chain sequences. In a later analysis, V and J genes were assigned by comparing TCR nucleotide sequences against IMGT/GENE-DB human TR gene sequences. In a later analysis, CDR3 sequences and most-parsimonious VDJ recombination scenarios were assigned using the TCRdist pipeline. A later analysis defined each TCR beta chain by its CDR3 amino acid sequence plus V-gene family, and excluded reads lacking a unique V-gene family. In a later analysis, around 650 highly shared, low-generation-probability nucleotide sequences were removed to address suspected cross-contamination and a sequencing artifact. For each public chain, a later analysis derived a clonal expansion index from normalized ranks of inferred template counts within each repertoire. In a later analysis, generation probabilities were computed using a VDJ recombination model fitted to out-of-frame rearrangements, and the results were checked against IGoR. Hypergeometric tests were used in a later analysis to score TCR-TCR, TCR-HLA and TCR-CMV co-occurrence, with a repertoire-size bias correction applied to the TCR pairs. To estimate false discovery rates, a later analysis permuted the HLA or CMV assignments 20 times. In a later analysis, co-occurring TCRs were grouped using DBSCAN, with TCRdist sequence similarity added in when clustering inside HLA-allele-positive subsets. Co-occurrence clustering excluded repertoires with fewer than 30,000 or more than 120,000 public chains, plus five with anomalous nucleotide sharing. The table was pulled from immuneACCESS by TCRdb, which kept in-frame rearrangements only. Such tables lose some clones; where checked, under half of the loss comes from unresolved V genes, and the rest has no known cause. V and J calls and clone size are given by that table; D and trimming were obtained from the DNA. The sample table shows approximately 170,000 clones, and 80% are seen once. Roughly 4.8% of the sample is held by the ten biggest clonotypes.

Remarks on this clone: No antigen is known for it. Nothing much larger sits one base from this clone, and base qualities are not available.

Germline trimming: 0 bases from V, 4 bases from J; junction bases outside gene matches: 3. Spanning cysteine to phenylalanine, the CDR3 consists of 15 amino acids. Only the CDR3 portion is preserved as DNA: 45 bases, with reading frame beginning at the first base. CDR1 and CDR2, looked up from the germline V gene, are MGHDK and SYGVNS. The cohort comprised some 700 healthy bone marrow donors. At the time of sampling, all cohort members were nominally healthy, though unrecorded immune exposures were likely present. The donor tested CMV seropositive and was one of the 289 seropositive cohort members. Each donor provided a peripheral blood sample, and peripheral blood mononuclear cells were used for TCR beta sequencing. Genomic DNA was extracted from the blood cell samples with the Qiagen DNeasy Blood Extraction Kit.

The chain is encoded by TRBV25-1 joined to TRBJ2-7; 10 central bases correspond to TRBD1. The sequenced sample was PBMCs. This receptor was obtained from a woman in her 50s in good health and CMV-seropositive. The CDR3 protein: CASSEYGTGAYEQYF. Read as DNA, the sequence is TGTGCCAGCAGTGAATACGGGACAGGGGCGTACGAGCAGTACTTC.